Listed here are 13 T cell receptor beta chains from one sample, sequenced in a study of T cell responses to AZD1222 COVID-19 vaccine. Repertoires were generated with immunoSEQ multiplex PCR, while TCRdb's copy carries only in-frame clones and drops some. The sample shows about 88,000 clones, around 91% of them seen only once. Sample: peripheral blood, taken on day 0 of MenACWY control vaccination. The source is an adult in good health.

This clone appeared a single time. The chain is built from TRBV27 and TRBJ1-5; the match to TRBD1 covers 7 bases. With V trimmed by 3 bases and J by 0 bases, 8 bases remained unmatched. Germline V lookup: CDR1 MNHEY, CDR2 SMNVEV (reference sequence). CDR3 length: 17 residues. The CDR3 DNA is TGTGCCAGCAGTTTCAGGGGGACGGCTTATAGCAATCAGCCCCAGCATTTT. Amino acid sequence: CASSFRGTAYSNQPQHF.

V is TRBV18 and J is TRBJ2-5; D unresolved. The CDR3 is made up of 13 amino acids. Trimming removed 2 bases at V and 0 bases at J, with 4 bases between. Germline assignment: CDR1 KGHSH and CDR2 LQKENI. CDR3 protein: CASSPGYQETQYF. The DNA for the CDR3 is TGTGCCAGCTCACCAGGATACCAAGAGACCCAGTACTTC.

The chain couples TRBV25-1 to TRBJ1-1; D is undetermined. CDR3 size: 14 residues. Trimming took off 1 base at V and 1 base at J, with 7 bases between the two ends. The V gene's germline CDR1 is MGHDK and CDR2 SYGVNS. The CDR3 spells CASSEWRGNTEAFF. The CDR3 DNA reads TGTGCCAGCAGTGAATGGAGAGGGAACACTGAAGCTTTCTTT.

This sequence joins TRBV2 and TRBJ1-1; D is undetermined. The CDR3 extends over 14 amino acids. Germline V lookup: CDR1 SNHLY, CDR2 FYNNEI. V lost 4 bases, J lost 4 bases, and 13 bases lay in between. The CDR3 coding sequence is TGTGCCAGCAGTGGTGTGTCTCGGAGCACTGAAGCTTTCTTT. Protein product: CASSGVSRSTEAFF.

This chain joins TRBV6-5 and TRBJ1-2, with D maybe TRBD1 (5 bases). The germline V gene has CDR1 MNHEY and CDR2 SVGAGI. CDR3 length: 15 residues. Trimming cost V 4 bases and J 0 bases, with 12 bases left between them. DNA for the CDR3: TGTGCCAGCAGTTCCCCGACAGCTACTAACTATGGCTACACCTTC. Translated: CASSSPTATNYGYTF.

In DNA form, the CDR3 reads TGTGCCAGCAGCGTAATGTACACCGGGGAGCTGTTTTTT. This codes for CASSVMYTGELFF. The chain is built from TRBV9 and TRBJ2-2; D unresolved. There are 13 residues in the CDR3. Germline V gene lookup returns CDR1 SGDLS and CDR2 YYNGEE. V lost 1 base, J lost 3 bases, and 4 bases lay in between.

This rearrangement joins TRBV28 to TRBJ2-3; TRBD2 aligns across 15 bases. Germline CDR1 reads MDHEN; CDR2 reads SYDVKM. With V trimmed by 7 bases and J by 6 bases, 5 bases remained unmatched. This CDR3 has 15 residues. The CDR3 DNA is TGTGCCAGCACCTCGGGGACTAGCGGGGGGGATACGCAGTATTTT. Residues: CASTSGTSGGDTQYF.

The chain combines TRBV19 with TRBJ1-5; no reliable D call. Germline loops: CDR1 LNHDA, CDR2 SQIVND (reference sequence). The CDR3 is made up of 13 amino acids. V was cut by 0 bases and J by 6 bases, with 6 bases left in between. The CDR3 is CASSIDLLQPQHF. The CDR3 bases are TGTGCCAGTAGTATAGATCTCCTTCAGCCCCAGCATTTT.

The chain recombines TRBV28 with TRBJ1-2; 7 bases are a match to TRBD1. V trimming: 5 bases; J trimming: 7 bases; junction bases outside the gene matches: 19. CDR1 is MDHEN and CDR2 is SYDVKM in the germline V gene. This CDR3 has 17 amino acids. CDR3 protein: CASSPIGATGEMGGYTF. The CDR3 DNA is TGTGCCAGCAGTCCAATAGGGGCAACAGGGGAAATGGGTGGCTACACCTTC.

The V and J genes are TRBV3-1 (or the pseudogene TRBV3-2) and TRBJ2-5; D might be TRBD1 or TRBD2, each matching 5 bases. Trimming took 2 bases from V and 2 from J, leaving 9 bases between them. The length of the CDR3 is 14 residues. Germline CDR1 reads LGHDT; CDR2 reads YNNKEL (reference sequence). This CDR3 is CASSQWDLQETQYF. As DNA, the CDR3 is TGTGCCAGCAGCCAATGGGACCTACAAGAGACCCAGTACTTC.

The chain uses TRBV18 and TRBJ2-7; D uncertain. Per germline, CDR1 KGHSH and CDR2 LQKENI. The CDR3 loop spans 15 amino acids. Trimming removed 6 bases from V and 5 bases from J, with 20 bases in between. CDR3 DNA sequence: TGTGCCAGCTCTACCTCCCGCCGCAATCCCCACGAGCAGTACTTC. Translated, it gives CASSTSRRNPHEQYF.

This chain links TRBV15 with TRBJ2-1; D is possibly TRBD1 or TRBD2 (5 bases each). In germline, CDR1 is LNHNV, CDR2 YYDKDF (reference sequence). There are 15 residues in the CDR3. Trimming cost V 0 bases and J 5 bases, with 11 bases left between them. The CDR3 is CATSRDPGPHNEQFF. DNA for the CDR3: TGTGCCACCAGCAGAGATCCGGGACCGCACAATGAGCAGTTCTTC.

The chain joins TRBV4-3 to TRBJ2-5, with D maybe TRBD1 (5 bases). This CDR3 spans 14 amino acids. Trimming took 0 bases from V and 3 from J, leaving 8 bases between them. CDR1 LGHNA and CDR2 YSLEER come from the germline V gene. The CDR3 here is CASSQDSREETQYF. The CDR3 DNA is TGCGCCAGCAGCCAAGATTCCAGGGAAGAGACCCAGTACTTC.